This T cell receptor (beta chain) was obtained from a study of blood T cell repertoires in COVID-19. Study information: T cells, B-cell-depleted T cells, or PBMCs supplied cDNA or gDNA.

Looked up from germline, CDR1 is LGHDT and CDR2 is YNNKEL (reference sequence). V lost 2 bases and J lost 9; bases outside the gene matches: 7. CDR3 length: 15 residues. Original analysis: Amplification of reference gene primers provided the estimated nucleated cell counts. TCRdb's table, derived via immunoSEQ multiplex PCR, lists solely in-frame clones and lacks some. That table furnishes V, J and clone size, whereas the DNA furnished D and trimming. The table records 200,000 to 300,000 clones, roughly 86% of them present only once. Patients of the Seattle cohort, enrolled during active infection, were followed longitudinally.

The sample was peripheral blood. The receptor was derived from a woman aged 80 or over with COVID-19, enrolled during active disease. J is TRBJ2-1 and V is TRBV3-1 (or the pseudogene TRBV3-2); 10 positions match TRBD2. The CDR3 coding sequence is TGTGCCAGCAGCCAAACAGCGGGGGGGCTTGGTGAGCAGTTCTTC. The encoded protein is CASSQTAGGLGEQFF.